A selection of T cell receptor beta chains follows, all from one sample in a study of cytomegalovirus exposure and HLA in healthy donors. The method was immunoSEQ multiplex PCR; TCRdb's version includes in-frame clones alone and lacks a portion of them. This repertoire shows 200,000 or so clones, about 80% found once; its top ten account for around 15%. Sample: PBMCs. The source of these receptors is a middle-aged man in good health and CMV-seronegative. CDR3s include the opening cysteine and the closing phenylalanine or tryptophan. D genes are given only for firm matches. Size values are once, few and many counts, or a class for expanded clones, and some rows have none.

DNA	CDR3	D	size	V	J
TGCAGCCTACAAACGGGGGAGAGGACCTACAATGAGCAGTTCTTC	CSLQTGERTYNEQFF	NA	NA	TRBV29-1	TRBJ2-1
TGTGCCAGTTCGCCAGGGGGTGCCGGGGAGCTGTTTTTT	CASSPGGAGELFF	TRBD1	NA	TRBV9	TRBJ2-2
TGTGCCAGCAGCAAACGGGGTGGCTCTGGAAACACCATATATTTT	CASSKRGGSGNTIYF	NA	NA	TRBV11-2	TRBJ1-3
TGTGCCAGTCATGGAGGAGACAAGAATCAGCCCCAGCATTTT	CASHGGDKNQPQHF	NA	NA	TRBV19	TRBJ1-5
TGTGCCAGCAGTTACTCGGGGACAGGCGGAGAAGCTTTCTTT	CASSYSGTGGEAFF	TRBD1	NA	TRBV6-6	TRBJ1-1
TGTGCCAGCAGCACATACCGGGACAGGGTCAATGAGCAGTTCTTC	CASSTYRDRVNEQFF	TRBD1	NA	TRBV11-2	TRBJ2-1
TGCAGCGGATCGACAGGGCAGAGTCAGCCCCAGCATTTT	CSGSTGQSQPQHF	TRBD1	NA	TRBV29-1	TRBJ1-5
TGTGCCAGTAGCTTGGGTCTAGCGGGTGGATACAATGAGCAGTTCTTC	CASSLGLAGGYNEQFF	TRBD2	NA	TRBV19	TRBJ2-1
TGTGCCAGCAGTACCCCGGGACTAGCGGGGAATGAGCAGTTCTTC	CASSTPGLAGNEQFF	TRBD2	NA	TRBV28	TRBJ2-1
TGTGCCAGCAGCGTAGGGGATACAGGGGACAGAGCTTTCTTT	CASSVGDTGDRAFF	TRBD1	once	TRBV9	TRBJ1-1
TGTGCCAGCAGGACTGGGTGGCGGGGGTTCGGGGAGACCCAGTACTTC	CASRTGWRGFGETQYF	TRBD2	NA	TRBV6-6	TRBJ2-5
TGTGCCACCTGGGAGGGAGGCCAAAACACCGGGGAGCTGTTTTTT	CATWEGGQNTGELFF	TRBD2	NA	TRBV28	TRBJ2-2
TGTGCCAGCAGCCCCCGAGGTAGCGGGGGGGCCGAAGAGCAGTACTTC	CASSPRGSGGAEEQYF	TRBD2	NA	TRBV9	TRBJ2-7
TGTGCCAGCAGCTTGTCTGAGGGCGGGGAGCTGTTTTTT	CASSLSEGGELFF	NA	NA	TRBV5-4	TRBJ2-2
TGCGCCAGCAGCTTGGCCCCTAGCGGATCCTCCTCCTACGAGCAGTACTTC	CASSLAPSGSSSYEQYF	TRBD2	NA	TRBV5-1	TRBJ2-7
TGTGCCAGCAGCTTAGGCGGGACAGGGCGCCTCCAAGAGACCCAGTACTTC	CASSLGGTGRLQETQYF	TRBD1	NA	TRBV5-4	TRBJ2-5
TGTGCCAGTATGGACTTCGATCAGCCCCAGCATTTT	CASMDFDQPQHF	NA	NA	TRBV19	TRBJ1-5
TGTGCCAGCGGGACAGCGTTTGGCCCAGATACGCAGTATTTT	CASGTAFGPDTQYF	TRBD1	NA	TRBV19	TRBJ2-3
TGTGCCAGCTCATCAGGACAGGGAATCGGCGAGCAGTACTTC	CASSSGQGIGEQYF	TRBD1	NA	TRBV18	TRBJ2-7
TGTGCCAGCAGTCCCCGGGGAGCTATGGGCACTGAAGCTTTCTTT	CASSPRGAMGTEAFF	NA	NA	TRBV28	TRBJ1-1
TGTGCCAGCAGTTTAGGGTTAGGGGGGGCCACCGGGGAGCTGTTTTTT	CASSLGLGGATGELFF	NA	NA	TRBV27	TRBJ2-2
TGTGCCAGCAGCTTGACAGGGACCGGGGAGCTGTTTTTT	CASSLTGTGELFF	TRBD1	NA	TRBV7-3	TRBJ2-2
TGTGCCAGCAGCTTCCAGCGTGAGTTCCGCTACGAGCAGTACTTC	CASSFQREFRYEQYF	NA	NA	TRBV11-2	TRBJ2-7